This T cell receptor beta chain is drawn from a study of blood T cell repertoires in COVID-19. The overall study: Italy, Spain and the United States were the sources of the convalescent and acute COVID-19 samples. The analysed material was cDNA or gDNA that came from T cells, B-cell-depleted T cells, or PBMCs.

The V gene's germline CDR1 is SGHVS and CDR2 FQNEAQ. V trimming: 5 bases; J trimming: 0 bases; junction bases outside the gene matches: 5. This CDR3 has 17 residues. Authors' data handling: Reference gene primer amplification yielded estimated nucleated cell counts. Sequencing was performed with immunoSEQ multiplex PCR; in TCRdb, only in-frame clones are kept and a portion is missing. Clonal size and the V and J genes are those of that table, whereas D and trimming came from the DNA. The sample yields roughly 53,000 clones, less than 90% seen once. V and J are TRBV7-8 and TRBJ2-2; TRBD1 matches 11 bases. The receptor's source is a man aged 50 or older with acute or convalescent COVID-19. Sequencing was performed on peripheral blood. The CDR3 loop reads CASSEDRGPSNTGELFF. The CDR3 region has the DNA TGTGCCAGCAGCGAGGACAGGGGGCCTTCGAACACCGGGGAGCTGTTTTTT.